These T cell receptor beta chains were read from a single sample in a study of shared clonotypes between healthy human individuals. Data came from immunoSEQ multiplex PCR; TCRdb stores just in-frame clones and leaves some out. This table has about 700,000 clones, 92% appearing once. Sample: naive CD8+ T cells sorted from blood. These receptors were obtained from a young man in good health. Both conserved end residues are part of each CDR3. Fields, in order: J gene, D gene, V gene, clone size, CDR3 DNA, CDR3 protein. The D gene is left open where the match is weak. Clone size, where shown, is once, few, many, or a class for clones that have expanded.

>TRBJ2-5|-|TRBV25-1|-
TGTGCCAGCAGTGAAATTCGGGACTCCTACGTTACGACCCAGTACTTC
CASSEIRDSYVTTQYF
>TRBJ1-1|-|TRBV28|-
TGTGCCAGCAGTTTAGGGGCAGCCACTGAAGCTTTCTTT
CASSLGAATEAFF
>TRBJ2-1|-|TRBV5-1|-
TGCGCCAGCAGCTACGGGCAATTCCTCTCCTACAATGAGCAGTTCTTC
CASSYGQFLSYNEQFF
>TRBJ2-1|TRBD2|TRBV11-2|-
TGTGCCAGCAGCCGTGCTAGCGGGAGGATGAATGAGCAGTTCTTC
CASSRASGRMNEQFF
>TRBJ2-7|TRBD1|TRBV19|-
TGTGCCAGTAGTGAAAGGGACAGGGACTACGAGCAGTACTTC
CASSERDRDYEQYF
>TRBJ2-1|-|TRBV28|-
TGTGCCAGCAGTTCCCCCCGGGATTCCTACAATGAGCAGTTCTTC
CASSSPRDSYNEQFF
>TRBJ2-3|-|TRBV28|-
TGTGCCACCTGGGCAAGGCCAACAGATACGCAGTATTTT
CATWARPTDTQYF
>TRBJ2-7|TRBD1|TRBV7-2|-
TGTGCCAGCAGCGCCCCCTTGGACAGGAGCTCCTACGAGCAGTACTTT
CASSAPLDRSSYEQYF
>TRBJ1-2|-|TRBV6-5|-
TGTGCCAGCAACTCGGACGGATTCGGCTACACCTTC
CASNSDGFGYTF
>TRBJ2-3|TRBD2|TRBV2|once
TGTGCCAGCAGCGTTGGACTAGCGGACACAGATACGCAGTATTTT
CASSVGLADTDTQYF
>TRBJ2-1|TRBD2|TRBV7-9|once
TGTGCCAGCAGCTTATTGTTAGCGGGAGGGCACAATGAGCAGTTCTTC
CASSLLLAGGHNEQFF
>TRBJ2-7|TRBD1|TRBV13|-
TGTGCCAGCAGCCCCATGGGCACAGGGGATTACGAGCAGTACTTC
CASSPMGTGDYEQYF
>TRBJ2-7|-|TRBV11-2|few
TGTGCCAGCAGCTATTCGGGATACGAGCAGTACTTC
CASSYSGYEQYF
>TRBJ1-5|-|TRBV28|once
TGTGCCAGCAGTCAACCTGACAGGTCGTGGGGCAATCAGCCCCAGCATTTT
CASSQPDRSWGNQPQHF
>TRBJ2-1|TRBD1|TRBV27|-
TGTGCCAGCAGTACTCCAACGACAGGGGTGATCTATGAGCAGTTCTTC
CASSTPTTGVIYEQFF
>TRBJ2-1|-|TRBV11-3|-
TGTGCCAGCAGCACCAATAGCTACAATGAGCAGTTCTTC
CASSTNSYNEQFF
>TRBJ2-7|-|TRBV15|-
TGTGCCACCAGCAGAGATCGGGGCTACGAGCAGTACTTC
CATSRDRGYEQYF
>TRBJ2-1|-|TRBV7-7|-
TGTGCTAGCAGCTTCCGGGGACCGAATGAGCAGTTCTTC
CASSFRGPNEQFF
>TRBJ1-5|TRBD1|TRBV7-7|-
TGTGCTAGCAGCTTAGGGGGACAGCTCCCGTGCAATCAGCCCCAGCATTTT
CASSLGGQLPCNQPQHF
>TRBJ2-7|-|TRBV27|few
TGTGCCAGCAGCTTGAAAGTTACCTACGAGCAGTACTTC
CASSLKVTYEQYF
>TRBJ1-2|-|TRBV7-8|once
TGTGCCAGCAGCCTCGGAGGCTATGGCTACACCTTC
CASSLGGYGYTF
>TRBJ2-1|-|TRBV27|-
TGTGCCAGCAGTAGGCGGACGGATGAGCAGTTCTTC
CASSRRTDEQFF
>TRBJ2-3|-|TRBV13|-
TGTGCCAGCAGTTCTCACCAAGGGGGAGACACAGATACGCAGTATTTT
CASSSHQGGDTDTQYF
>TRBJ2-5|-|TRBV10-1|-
TGCGCCAGCAGTGAGGGGGTCGGTAAACAAGAGACCCAGTACTTC
CASSEGVGKQETQYF
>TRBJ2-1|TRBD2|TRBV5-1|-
TGCGCCAGCACCATCACCGGGACTAGCGGGTACAATGAGCAGTTCTTC
CASTITGTSGYNEQFF
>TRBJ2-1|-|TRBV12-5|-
TGTGCTAGTGGCTACAGGGTATATGAGCAGTTCTTC
CASGYRVYEQFF